A single sample gave rise to the 20 T cell receptor beta chains below, sequenced in a study of blood T cell repertoires in COVID-19 (dated by TCRdb to between 2020 and 2021). The receptor library was made with the immunoSEQ multiplex PCR assay. TCRdb carries this immuneACCESS record with in-frame sequences only. Its versions omit some clonotypes, under half of them owing to an unresolved V gene in the studies checked, with the rest unexplained. The sample table contains 110,000 to 150,000 clones; only one count was recorded for around 80% of them. The ten largest make up 10% of the sample. The specimen was peripheral blood. The source of these receptors is a man aged 55 to 70 with active or convalescent COVID-19.

This chain joins TRBV5-1 and TRBJ2-7; D gene uncertain. V dropped 5 bases and J dropped 6 bases, with 12 bases sitting between them. The CDR3 length is 12 residues. Germline loops: CDR1 SGHRS, CDR2 YFSETQ. The CDR3 sequence is CASSQTGTEQYF. The CDR3 nucleotides are TGCGCCAGCAGTCAGACGGGTACCGAGCAGTACTTC.

The rearrangement joins TRBV14 to TRBJ2-5; D possibly corresponds to TRBD1 (6 bases). CDR1 and CDR2 from the germline V gene are SGHDN and FVKESK. The ends were cut back, 2 bases at V and 4 bases at J, with 17 bases in the middle. The CDR3 loop spans 16 amino acids. The CDR3 here is CASSQPQGWGRETQYF. The CDR3, as DNA: TGTGCCAGCAGCCAACCACAGGGATGGGGGAGAGAGACCCAGTACTTC.

The chain employs TRBV7-2 and TRBJ2-3; tentative D call: TRBD2 (5 bases). V was shortened by 5 bases and J by 4 bases, with 25 bases between the two germline ends. The CDR3 loop spans 18 amino acids. Germline assignment: CDR1 SGHTA and CDR2 FQGNSA. CDR3 nucleotide sequence: TGTGCCAGCAGCCCTCTAGGACTCCAAATGGGCAGAGCAGATACGCAGTATTTT. Translating it yields CASSPLGLQMGRADTQYF.

This chain joins TRBV18 and TRBJ2-5, with 11 bases aligning to TRBD2. Losses at the gene ends were 3 bases for V and 1 base for J; bases not matched to a gene: 1. The CDR3 length is 15 residues. Germline values: CDR1 KGHSH, CDR2 LQKENI. CDR3 residues: CASSPGLAAQETQYF. As DNA, the CDR3 is TGTGCCAGCTCACCGGGACTAGCGGCCCAAGAGACCCAGTACTTC.

There are a few counts of this clone. V gene TRBV27 combines with J gene TRBJ2-5, with 9 nucleotides matching TRBD1. Trimming cost V 0 bases and J 5 bases; bases outside gene matches: 7. CDR1 and CDR2 from the germline V gene are MNHEY and SMNVEV (reference sequence). CDR3 length: 16 residues. This chain's CDR3 is CASSLSWDRVRETQYF. The CDR3 bases are TGTGCCAGCAGTTTATCCTGGGACAGGGTAAGGGAGACCCAGTACTTC.

V gene TRBV5-1 combines with J gene TRBJ1-5; 8 positions match TRBD1. From germline, CDR1 is SGHRS and CDR2 YFSETQ. The ends lost 0 bases at V and 7 bases at J; junction bases unmatched: 3. The length of the CDR3 is 14 residues. CDR3 amino acids: CASSLATGEQPQHF. The CDR3 nucleotides read TGCGCCAGCAGCTTGGCGACAGGGGAGCAGCCCCAGCATTTT.

As concerns this clone: The sample carries other DNA sequences with the same CDR3. This rearrangement joins TRBV12-3 or TRBV12-4 to TRBJ1-1; D is unresolved. The V and J ends lost 3 bases and 2 bases respectively, with 7 bases between them. The CDR3 consists of 13 residues. CDR3 nucleotides: TGTGCCAGCAGTTTGGCGGAAAACACTGAAGCTTTCTTT. Protein sequence: CASSLAENTEAFF.

This clone appeared a few times. This same CDR3 is encoded by further DNA sequences in the sample. The V call is TRBV7-9, the J call TRBJ1-2; D gene unclear. The germline gives CDR1 SEHNR, CDR2 FQNEAQ (reference sequence). V dropped 2 bases and J dropped 5 bases, with 6 bases sitting between them. The CDR3 is 12 residues long. This CDR3 reads CASSLSGYGYTF. CDR3 coding DNA: TGTGCCAGCAGCTTATCCGGGTATGGCTACACCTTC. Using reference TRBV7-9 and TRBJ1-2 for the parts outside the CDR3, the full variable domain is DTGVSQNPRHKITKRGQNVTFRCDPISEHNRLYWYRQTLGQGPEFLTYFQNEAQLEKSRLLSDRFSAERPKGSFSTLEIQRTEQGDSAMYLCASSLSGYGYTFGSGTRLTVV.

The V call is TRBV7-2, the J call TRBJ2-5; a possible D gene is TRBD2 (6 bases). This CDR3 has 13 residues. Germline V lookup: CDR1 SGHTA, CDR2 FQGNSA. V was clipped by 4 bases and J by 4 bases, with 10 bases between them. CDR3 bases: TGTGCCAGCAGCTCCAAGCGGGCAGAGACCCAGTACTTC. Translating it yields CASSSKRAETQYF.

This chain links TRBV5-6 with TRBJ1-2; D is possibly TRBD1 (6 bases). This CDR3 has 12 residues. Germline loops: CDR1 SGHDT, CDR2 YYEEEE. Trimming pared 4 bases from V and 8 bases from J, leaving 12 bases between. The CDR3 protein is CASSRTAEGYTF. The CDR3 DNA follows: TGTGCCAGCAGCCGGACAGCGGAGGGCTACACCTTC.

This clone was found a few times. The chain employs TRBV11-2 and TRBJ1-2, with D hard to call. CDR1 and CDR2 (germline): SGHAT, FQNNGV. This CDR3 is 12 amino acids long. V was cut by 2 bases and J by 7 bases, with 8 bases left in between. CDR3 protein: CASSLIRTGYTF. The DNA for the CDR3 is TGTGCCAGCAGCTTAATTAGAACTGGCTACACCTTC.

This chain links TRBV19 with TRBJ1-6; D is unclear. Deletions cut 5 bases from V and 7 bases from J, with 12 bases between. This CDR3 is built from 14 residues. Germline-derived CDR1 and CDR2 are LNHDA and SQIVND (reference sequence). The CDR3 DNA follows: TGTGCCAGTAGTTTGGCGCCGAGGAATTCACCCCTCCACTTT. It yields the protein CASSLAPRNSPLHF. Variable domain in full (rest from reference TRBV19 and TRBJ1-6): DGGITQSPKYLFRKEGQNVTLSCEQNLNHDAMYWYRQDPGQGLRLIYYSQIVNDFQKGDIAEGYSVSREKKESFPLTVTSAQKNPTAFYLCASSLAPRNSPLHFGNGTRLTVT.

CDR3 loop: CAWSVRGTRRDTQYF. For the CDR3, the DNA is TGTGCCTGGAGTGTGAGGGGGACACGGCGTGATACCCAGTACTTC. The chain links TRBV30 to TRBJ2-5, with a weak D call TRBD1 (6 bases). This CDR3 has 15 residues. Germline CDR1 is GTSNPN and CDR2 is SVGIG (reference sequence). V shed 0 bases and J shed 8 bases, with 19 bases lying between them.

This clone was observed a few times. This rearrangement joins TRBV4-1 to TRBJ1-2; no reliable D call. This CDR3 is 16 amino acids long. Germline V gene lookup returns CDR1 MGHRA and CDR2 YSYEKL. V lost 0 bases, J lost 1 base, and 12 bases lay in between. CDR3 nucleotides: TGCGCCAGCAGCCAAGATCCCACGGGGATTAACTATGGCTACACCTTC. Protein: CASSQDPTGINYGYTF.

The genes are TRBV7-2 and TRBJ2-7; perhaps TRBD2 as D (6 bases). Trimming took 1 base from V and 6 from J, leaving 16 bases between them. This CDR3 has 15 amino acids. The germline CDR1 and CDR2 sequences are SGHTA and FQGNSA. In nucleotides, the CDR3 is TGTGCCAGCAGCTTAGATATGGGGGGATACGGCGAGCAGTACTTC. Encoded protein: CASSLDMGGYGEQYF.

This chain connects TRBV19 to TRBJ2-1; the D gene is possibly TRBD1 (5 bases). Germline V gives CDR1 LNHDA, CDR2 SQIVND (reference sequence). Trimming took 6 bases from V and 7 from J, leaving 22 bases between them. The CDR3 loop spans 16 amino acids. The CDR3, as DNA: TGTGCCAGTAGCCCCTCCGAGGCAGCAAGGGGTAATGAGCAGTTCTTC. Amino acid sequence: CASSPSEAARGNEQFF. Full variable domain (rest looked up from reference TRBV19 and TRBJ2-1): DGGITQSPKYLFRKEGQNVTLSCEQNLNHDAMYWYRQDPGQGLRLIYYSQIVNDFQKGDIAEGYSVSREKKESFPLTVTSAQKNPTAFYLCASSPSEAARGNEQFFGPGTRLTVL.

The gene calls are TRBV7-6 and TRBJ2-2, with 8 bases fitting TRBD1. CDR1 and CDR2 from the germline V gene are SGHVS and FNYEAQ. The CDR3 runs to 15 residues. J lost 5 bases, V lost 5 bases, and 7 bases had no gene match. CDR3 loop: CASSQRQGWTGELFF. In nucleotides, the CDR3 is TGTGCCAGCAGCCAGAGACAGGGGTGGACCGGGGAGCTGTTTTTT.

The rearrangement uses TRBV11-2 and TRBJ2-1; 14 nucleotides align to TRBD2. This CDR3 comprises 19 residues. V trimming: 1 base; J trimming: 2 bases; junction bases outside the gene matches: 7. Germline CDR1 reads SGHAT; CDR2 reads FQNNGV. The CDR3 DNA is TGTGCCAGCAGCTTAGCCGGGACTAGCGGGAGCCTTCCCTACAATGAGCAGTTCTTC. This codes for CASSLAGTSGSLPYNEQFF.

This clone was seen a single time. The rearrangement uses TRBV25-1 and TRBJ2-2; possible D gene TRBD2, 5 bases. V was pared by 5 bases and J by 9 bases, with 19 bases between. The CDR3 consists of 15 residues. The germline CDR1 and CDR2 sequences are MGHDK and SYGVNS. CDR3 in DNA: TGTGCCAGCAGTAGGTGGCAGGCGGGCCCCCGGGAGCTGTTTTTT. Translating gives CASSRWQAGPRELFF. Full variable domain (outside the CDR3, taken from reference TRBV25-1 and TRBJ2-2): EADIYQTPRYLVIGTGKKITLECSQTMGHDKMYWYQQDPGMELHLIHYSYGVNSTEKGDLSSESTVSRIRTEHFPLTLESARPSHTSQYLCASSRWQAGPRELFFGEGSRLTVL.

The chain combines TRBV3-1 (or the pseudogene TRBV3-2) with TRBJ2-2; perhaps TRBD1 as D (7 bases). This CDR3 has 17 residues. Trimming cost V 1 base and J 4 bases, with 16 bases left between them. Germline CDR1 reads LGHDT; CDR2 reads YNNKEL (reference sequence). CDR3 loop: CASSQGRQGLFTGELFF. The DNA for the CDR3 is TGTGCCAGCAGCCAAGGTCGACAGGGACTGTTCACCGGGGAGCTGTTTTTT.